Each of the 17 T cell receptor beta chains below was sequenced from the same sample in a study of blood T cell repertoires in COVID-19 (dated by TCRdb to between 2020 and 2021). The library was produced with the immunoSEQ multiplex PCR assay. Imported from immuneACCESS, the table was reduced by TCRdb to in-frame sequences with V and J called. These copies leave out some clones; in studies compared against another copy, an unresolved V gene accounts for under half, and the cause of the remainder is not known. The sample profile shows approximately 310,000 clones; roughly nine tenths of them were found once. The ten largest clones represent about 5% of the sample. The material sequenced was PBMCs or T cells enriched from blood (not recorded which). All receptors derive from a man aged 60 to 75 who had recovered from COVID-19.

The chain employs TRBV7-8 and TRBJ2-2, with TRBD2 matching 9 bases. The V gene end was trimmed by 1 base and the J gene end by 5 bases; junction bases not matched to a gene: 5. The CDR3 covers 16 residues. CDR1 is SGHVS and CDR2 is FQNEAQ in the germline V gene. The CDR3 region is CASSLGGGRATGELFF. In DNA, the CDR3 is TGTGCCAGCAGCTTAGGTGGCGGGAGGGCAACCGGGGAGCTGTTTTTT.

V gene TRBV9 combines with J gene TRBJ1-6; D ambiguous. Germline V lookup: CDR1 SGDLS, CDR2 YYNGEE. Trimming pared 4 bases from V and 5 bases from J, leaving 13 bases between. CDR3 length: 15 amino acids. The CDR3 nucleotides are TGTGCCAGCAGCTCTAACCCGGGAAATAATTCACCCCTCCACTTT. Protein: CASSSNPGNNSPLHF.

This CDR3 is CASSFSGQGWNQPQHF. The CDR3 DNA follows: TGTGCCAGCAGCTTTTCAGGACAGGGTTGGAATCAGCCCCAGCATTTT. This chain joins TRBV7-9 and TRBJ1-5; the match to TRBD1 covers 8 bases. The germline V gene encodes CDR1 SEHNR and CDR2 FQNEAQ (reference sequence). CDR3 length: 16 amino acids. Trimming removed 3 bases from V and 4 bases from J; junction bases left unmatched: 8.

This chain's CDR3 is CASSQGQGDFYEQYF. CDR3 coding DNA: TGTGCCAGCAGCCAGGGACAGGGGGATTTCTACGAGCAGTACTTC. This chain connects TRBV5-8 to TRBJ2-7, with 11 bases aligning to TRBD1. The V gene's germline CDR1 is SGHTS and CDR2 YDEGEE. The CDR3 consists of 15 residues. The V and J ends lost 4 bases and 3 bases, in that order; junction bases with no gene match: 6.

Comments on this clone: This specimen includes other DNA sequences encoding the same CDR3. The V call is TRBV6-2 or TRBV6-3, the J call TRBJ2-3, with 8 positions matching TRBD2. This CDR3 spans 14 amino acids. V was clipped by 4 bases and J by 2 bases; unmatched bases: 2. Looked up from germline, CDR1 is MNHEY and CDR2 is SVGEGT. CDR3 sequence reads: CASSLAGSTDTQYF. In nucleotides, the CDR3 is TGTGCCAGCAGTTTAGCGGGGTCCACAGATACGCAGTATTTT.

This chain links TRBV10-2 with TRBJ1-2; the D gene is possibly TRBD1 (6 bases). This CDR3 region has 14 residues. Germline assignment: CDR1 WSHSY and CDR2 SAAADI. Trimming cost V 5 bases and J 4 bases, with 14 bases left between them. DNA of the CDR3: TGCGCCAGCAGTACCATTGGGGGCGGCTATGGCTACACCTTC. Its protein product is CASSTIGGGYGYTF.

This clone was counted a single time. V is TRBV28 and J is TRBJ2-1; 14 bases line up with TRBD2. CDR3 length equals 16 residues. Trimming at V came to 4 bases and at J to 9 bases, leaving 8 bases not matched to a gene. Germline CDR1 is MDHEN and CDR2 is SYDVKM. CDR3 sequence (DNA): TGTGCCAGCAGTTCAGGGGGACTAGCGGGAGTCGGTGAGCAGTTCTTC. It codes for CASSSGGLAGVGEQFF.

This rearrangement joins TRBV29-1 to TRBJ1-2; TRBD1 agrees at 10 bases. Trimming took 6 bases from V and 3 from J; bases not matched to a gene: 10. The CDR3 has 15 residues. Germline CDR1 is SQVTM and CDR2 is ANQGSEA. The chain's CDR3 is CSVDPGQGVHYGYTF. DNA of the CDR3: TGCAGCGTCGATCCCGGACAGGGGGTTCACTATGGCTACACCTTC.

The chain links TRBV9 to TRBJ2-7, with a possible D match to TRBD1 (6 bases). Between the trimmed V and J ends, which lost 3 bases and 5 bases, there was a span of 15 bases. The germline V gene has CDR1 SGDLS and CDR2 YYNGEE. The CDR3 has 14 residues. The CDR3, as DNA: TGTGCCAGCAGCGGACCTTTAAGGGGGAACGAGCAGTACTTC. Amino acids: CASSGPLRGNEQYF.

The chain combines TRBV28 with TRBJ2-1; 8 positions agree with TRBD2. CDR3 length: 15 residues. CDR1 MDHEN and CDR2 SYDVKM come from the germline V gene. The V and J ends lost 1 base and 6 bases, in that order; junction bases with no gene match: 5. Here the CDR3 DNA reads TGTGCCAGCAGTTTATACGGGAGGGCCGCCAATGAGCAGTTCTTC. Amino acids: CASSLYGRAANEQFF.

This chain connects TRBV12-5 to TRBJ2-1, with 13 bases aligning to TRBD2. CDR1 is LGHNT and CDR2 is FRNRAP in the germline V gene. The CDR3 consists of 17 residues. V was clipped by 6 bases and J by 0 bases; unmatched bases: 5. CDR3 coding DNA: TGTGCTAGTGGGGAGGGACTAGCGGGGACCTCCTACAATGAGCAGTTCTTC. Translation: CASGEGLAGTSYNEQFF.

This chain joins TRBV27 and TRBJ1-1; 12 bases agree with TRBD1. Germline V gene lookup returns CDR1 MNHEY and CDR2 SMNVEV (reference sequence). CDR3 length: 15 residues. V was clipped by 4 bases and J by 6 bases; unmatched bases: 6. CDR3 nucleotides: TGTGCCAGCAGTTCCACCGGGACAGGGGGCCCTGAAGCTTTCTTT. Translating gives CASSSTGTGGPEAFF.

The chain uses TRBV12-5 and TRBJ2-2; no reliable D call. The V end lost 0 bases, the J end lost 0 bases, and 8 bases lay between the germline ends. The CDR3 consists of 16 residues. Germline CDR1 and CDR2: LGHNT and FRNRAP. CDR3 protein: CASGLVLSANTGELFF. As DNA, the CDR3 is TGTGCTAGTGGTTTGGTACTCAGCGCGAACACCGGGGAGCTGTTTTTT.

V is TRBV10-3 and J is TRBJ2-3; 8 nucleotides agree with TRBD2. Looked up from germline, CDR1 is ENHRY and CDR2 is SYGVKD. This CDR3 is 14 amino acids long. Losses at the gene ends were 2 bases for V and 5 bases for J; bases not matched to a gene: 3. The CDR3 DNA follows: TGTGCCATCAGTGAGCCGGGAGGGAGAGATACGCAGTATTTT. It specifies CAISEPGGRDTQYF.

As DNA, the CDR3 is TGTGCCAGTACCCCCCCGGGGTTCACCGGGGAGCTGTTTTTT. Protein: CASTPPGFTGELFF. The V gene is TRBV19, the J gene TRBJ2-2, with D maybe TRBD2 (5 bases). Germline CDR1 LNHDA, CDR2 SQIVND (reference sequence). The CDR3 consists of 14 residues. V shed 7 bases and J shed 4 bases, with 13 bases lying between them.

This clone was picked up one time. The chain is built from TRBV28 and TRBJ1-4, with D perhaps matching TRBD1 (5 bases). Looked up from germline, CDR1 is MDHEN and CDR2 is SYDVKM. The CDR3 is 16 residues long. V was clipped by 2 bases and J by 8 bases, with 18 bases between them. The CDR3 is CASSLRRRGTQEKLFF. The CDR3 DNA follows: TGTGCCAGCAGTTTACGTCGGCGGGGGACTCAGGAAAAACTGTTTTTT.

The rearrangement uses TRBV6-6 and TRBJ2-5; TRBD2 aligns across 10 bases. Unmatched junction bases numbered 10, after V lost 4 bases and J lost 5 bases. This CDR3 region has 16 residues. Germline V gene sequence: CDR1 MNHNY, CDR2 SVGAGI (reference sequence). The chain's CDR3 is CASSLGTSVPGETQYF. CDR3 in DNA: TGTGCCAGCAGTTTGGGGACTAGCGTTCCGGGGGAGACCCAGTACTTC.